What follows describes a single T cell receptor (beta chain). Germline V gene data show CDR1 as MDHEN and CDR2 as SYDVKM. This CDR3 has 16 residues. Trimming pared 5 bases from V and 4 bases from J, leaving 20 bases between. These data come from a study of blood T cell repertoires in COVID-19. Across the whole study: Whether acute or convalescent, the COVID-19 samples came from the United States, Italy and Spain. T cells, B-cell-depleted T cells, or PBMCs supplied cDNA or gDNA.

As handled by the study authors: Amplifying reference gene primers gave estimates of nucleated cell counts. Clones were sequenced by immunoSEQ multiplex PCR, and TCRdb holds only the in-frame ones, with some missing. The V and J calls and clone size come from that table; D and trimming were worked out from the DNA. The table has about 94,000 clones, 87% seen once. The material sequenced was peripheral blood. The chain uses TRBV28 and TRBJ1-2; D is possibly TRBD1 (6 bases). The sequence was collected from a human donor with acute or convalescent COVID-19. The donor label of this sample is uncertain. The DNA for the CDR3 is TGTGCCAGCAGTACACGGTGGGGGCGGGGGACCTATGGCTACACCTTC. Translating it yields CASSTRWGRGTYGYTF.